This T cell receptor beta chain comes out of a study of blood T cells in healthy people across ages. Using a J-beta primer mix together with a sample-barcoded 5' primer, a second PCR was run for about 7 to 12 cycles. One entry per CDR3 protein results from TCRdb running MiXCR on the 5' RACE reads. Here the sample spans about a million distinct CDR3 sequences, more than 30% being singletons. Findings and caveats of the study: The donors' CMV status was not determined, possibly confounding changes in expanded clonotypes. Diversity of TCR beta per million T cells declined in a roughly linear way with age.

Germline V gives CDR1 SGHNT, CDR2 YYREEE (reference sequence). The CDR3 contains 15 residues. V shed 4 bases and J 4 bases; nucleotides not matched to a gene: 6. A word on this clonotype: No antigen is known for it.

This clonotype originated in a man aged 18 to 35 in good health. This sequence joins TRBV5-4 and TRBJ2-3; 10 nucleotides align to TRBD1. Material for sequencing was blood. The DNA of the CDR3 is TGTGCCAGCAGCATCCGGGACAGGGGAGCAGATACGCAGTATTTT. Translation gives CASSIRDRGADTQYF.